This TCR beta chain derives from a study of cytomegalovirus exposure and HLA in healthy donors (dated by TCRdb to about 2017). About the study as a whole: An earlier analysis of 587 of the donors reported approximately 260 Gb of sequence data and about 120 million unique TCR beta sequences obtained from about 180 million T cells. Around 320 gigabases of sequencing data and approximately 80 million unique TCR sequences were included in an early release covering 500 to 750 HLA-typed donors. Of the roughly 390 genotyped donors, about 80% fell in the genetic ancestry cluster associated with self-reported Caucasian donors. The aim of the study was to test whether cataloging public T cell receptors could identify signatures of past pathogen exposure. The study used immunosequencing to profile the T cell repertoires of several hundred subjects and linked those repertoires to cytomegalovirus serostatus. A separate validation cohort of 100 to 150 different subjects was used in addition to the roughly 620-subject first cohort. To predict cytomegalovirus infection status, the study brought together high-throughput TCR immunosequencing, statistical association of individual TCRs with disease status, and machine learning. To study patterns of TCR occurrence, a later analysis re-analyzed previously published TCR beta repertoires from 550 to 800 donors and added high-resolution HLA genotyping. In the later analysis, no new phenotypic data were used to find candidate immune exposures; instead, reliance was placed on TCR beta sequences and their occurrence across donors. To decide whether each TCR beta V gene segment behaved as functional or pseudogenic, an earlier analysis of some 600 of the donors relied on high-throughput TCR beta sequencing. Alongside the repertoire data, information on donor age, sex, ethnicity and CMV serostatus was compiled. In a later genetic analysis, genome-wide SNP genotypes for about three fifths of the roughly 670 donors were used, and that subset was treated as a discovery cohort. Every repertoire in the discovery cohort had been generated on one and the same sequencing platform. HLA typing included class I and class II loci at four-digit resolution. Typing coverage varied by locus: 629-630 donors for A, B, C, DRB1 and DQB1; more than 500 for DQA1; more than 600 for DPA1; approximately 490 for DPB1. About five DR-DQ haplotypes were treated as single units for association and clustering because of strong linkage in the cohort. Among 398 genotyped donors of the cohort, an average of around 220,000 unique TCR beta nucleotide sequences was sequenced per donor, of which 15% to 20% were non-productive.

Overall study results and their limits: A further reported finding was that TCR beta sequences accurately predicted the HLA-A and HLA-B alleles for most subjects in the first cohort. The 87-base-pair reads could not distinguish some IMGT-functional V segments, including TRBV6-2 and TRBV6-3, so those segments were excluded. The classifier was reported to diagnose cytomegalovirus status with high specificity and sensitivity in both the original cohort and the validation cohort. An association between a missense DCLRE1C variant and V-gene and J-gene trimming of TCR beta chains was found in a later genetic analysis and replicated in an independent cohort. While some public TCRs were present in many individuals, most TCR sequences turned up only very rarely across donors. The only immune exposure information available for the cohort was CMV serostatus. In the study, about 150 TCR beta chains were listed as associated with cytomegalovirus. A cluster of highly shared sequence variants was judged likely to be a technical artifact of the sequencing pipeline. The cohort was sequenced for TCR beta chains only, and without alpha or paired-chain data the features that could be detected were limited. Presence/absence analyses assumed roughly uniform sequencing depth across donors, an assumption that may not hold. According to a later analysis, TCR association rates differed among HLA loci, with DRB1 alleles showing the most associated TCRs and HLA-C alleles showing the fewest. In vitro tests confirmed that a few of the cytomegalovirus-associated TCR beta chains recognize cytomegalovirus antigens. In an earlier analysis of several hundred of the donors, most TCR beta V segments were observed in productive rearrangements about 87% or about 30% of the time, broadly matching IMGT annotations. Because counts were too low, around 17 rarely observed V segments, including chromosome 9 orphons, were left out of the earlier analysis of some 600 of the donors. A later genetic analysis reported fewer N-insertions in productive TCRs among donors in an Asian-associated ancestry cluster than the roughly 650-donor mean. Specific HLA alleles were associated with 18,000 or so TCR beta sequences at a false discovery rate of 0.05 in a later analysis. According to a later analysis, parvovirus B19, influenza, CMV and Epstein-Barr virus appeared linked to several top co-occurrence clusters. Compared with equally common non-associated chains, HLA-associated TCR beta chains in a later analysis were more clonally expanded and had lower generation probabilities. Because HLA typing was missing for some donors at each locus, association tests included only the typed subset. When HLA alleles, especially DR and DQ, strongly co-occurred, attributing TCR associations to individual alleles was difficult. The authors suggested that the approach could potentially be generalized to other disease states and immunological phenotypes. According to a later analysis, most CMV-associated TCR beta chains appeared to be HLA-restricted, and the HLA associations seemed to be driven largely by CMV exposure. Linkage disequilibrium might explain the correlated functional status among segregating V segments, but an unknown experimental factor could not be excluded.

A word on this clone: Its antigen target is currently unknown. The sample holds no much larger clone one base away, and base qualities are not on file.

The cohort was made up of about 670 healthy bone marrow donors. All cohort members were sampled while nominally healthy, although unrecorded immune exposures were likely present. The donor tested CMV seropositive and was one of the 289 seropositive cohort members. A peripheral blood sample was provided by each donor, and peripheral blood mononuclear cells were used for TCR beta sequencing. The Qiagen DNeasy Blood Extraction Kit was used to extract genomic DNA from the blood cell samples. Library preparation was by the immunoSEQ multiplex PCR assay. The multiplex PCR relied on a mix of 60 forward primers for TCR Vbeta segments and 13 reverse primers for TCR Jbeta segments. The CDR3 region of rearranged TCR beta genes was amplified from genomic DNA by a multiplex PCR assay. The Illumina HiSeq System was used to sequence the amplified TCR beta libraries as 87-base-pair reads. The original methods were these. A later analysis counted about 76 million unique TCR beta chains across the 690 or so repertoires, and 10 million to 11 million of these chains were shared by at least two donors. To remove PCR and sequencing errors, raw reads were error-corrected and collapsed into unique sequences using a nearest-neighbor algorithm that merged closely related sequences. V, D and J gene segments were assigned by aligning CDR3 sequences to IMGT reference sequences. For a sequence to be retained, at least a six-nucleotide match to both a V gene segment and a J gene segment was required. Rearrangements were classified as productive when the CDR3 lacked stop codons and remained in frame with V and J, and all other rearrangements were classified as non-productive. Following IMGT convention, CDR3 was defined as the stretch from the second conserved V-encoded cysteine to the conserved J-encoded phenylalanine. The earlier analysis of 500 to 750 of the donors excluded any sequence lacking an unambiguous match to a single V gene segment. An earlier analysis of fewer than 750 of the donors called V segments functional above 56.7% productive rearrangements and segregating when the between-donor standard deviation exceeded 5%. To diagnose cytomegalovirus status from the catalog of TCR beta chain sequences, a statistical classification framework was built. In a later analysis, TCR nucleotide sequences were compared against IMGT/GENE-DB human TR gene sequences so that V and J genes could be assigned. Using the TCRdist pipeline, a later analysis assigned CDR3 sequences along with most-parsimonious VDJ recombination scenarios. A later analysis defined each TCR beta chain by its CDR3 amino acid sequence plus V-gene family, and excluded reads lacking a unique V-gene family. To address suspected cross-contamination and a sequencing artifact, a later analysis removed several hundred highly shared, low-generation-probability nucleotide sequences. In a later analysis, a clonal expansion index for each public chain was calculated from normalized within-repertoire ranks of inferred template counts. In a later analysis, generation probabilities were computed with a VDJ recombination model fitted to out-of-frame rearrangements, and the resulting probabilities were checked against IGoR. A later analysis scored TCR-TCR, TCR-HLA and TCR-CMV co-occurrence with hypergeometric tests, applying a repertoire-size bias correction to TCR pairs. False discovery rates were estimated in a later analysis by permuting HLA or CMV assignments 20 times. In a later analysis, co-occurring TCRs were grouped using DBSCAN, with TCRdist sequence similarity added in when clustering inside HLA-allele-positive subsets. Co-occurrence clustering excluded repertoires with fewer than 30,000 or more than 120,000 public chains, plus five with anomalous nucleotide sharing. TCRdb re-hosts the immuneACCESS table, in-frame sequences only. Its copies lack some clones; in the studies checked, an unresolved V gene accounts for under half of them, and the cause for the rest is not known. That table gives V, J and clone size, and the DNA gave D and trimming. The sample yields 100,000 to 150,000 clones; around two thirds were counted once. The ten biggest clones cover 4.5% to 5% of the sample.

From the germline V gene, CDR1 is SGHRS and CDR2 is YFSETQ. The CDR3 numbers 15 residues from cysteine through phenylalanine. Here the CDR3 DNA is all that survives: 45 bases in frame from base 1. V drops 0 bases and J drops 8 bases, leaving 15 bases in between. Sample: PBMCs. Recombination linked TRBV5-1 to TRBJ2-1; a tentative D match to TRBD2 spans 7 bases. The clonotype was recovered from a man between 60 and 75 years old in good health and CMV-seropositive. The DNA sequence is TGCGCCAGCAGCTTGGAGGGGGGGGTTGTGGATGAGCAGTTCTTC. Protein translation: CASSLEGGVVDEQFF. The CDR3 plus the reference TRBV5-1 and TRBJ2-1 genes for the other parts give the full variable domain: KAGVTQTPRYLIKTRGQQVTLSCSPISGHRSVSWYQQTPGQGLQFLFEYFSETQRNKGNFPGRFSGRQFSNSRSEMNVSTLELGDSALYLCASSLEGGVVDEQFFGPGTRLTVL.